Presented here are 29 T cell receptor beta chains from one specimen sequenced in a study of shared clonotypes between healthy human individuals. Clones were sequenced by immunoSEQ multiplex PCR, and TCRdb holds only the in-frame ones, with some missing. Of more than 1,200,000 clones listed, approximately 98.5% are singletons. Specimen: naive CD4+ T cells sorted from blood. This sample's subset: CD45RA+ positively selected. Every receptor here comes from a man aged 25-45 years in good health.

The chain employs TRBV5-5 and TRBJ2-2; D unresolved. CDR1 is SGHKS and CDR2 is YYEKEE in the germline V gene (reference sequence). V lost 0 bases and J 3 bases, leaving 9 bases between the germline ends. The CDR3 is 15 residues long. CDR3 bases: TGTGCCAGCAGCTTGGTTCCGGAGTACACCGGGGAGCTGTTTTTT. It translates to CASSLVPEYTGELFF.

Worth noting for this clone: Different DNA sequences within this sample yield the same CDR3. The J gene is TRBJ2-7, the V gene TRBV5-6, with D maybe TRBD2 (6 bases). This CDR3 has 12 residues. Between the trimmed V and J ends, which lost 0 bases and 7 bases, there was a span of 8 bases. CDR1 is SGHDT, CDR2 YYEEEE, per germline. In nucleotides, the CDR3 is TGTGCCAGCAGCTTGGCCGCGGGGGAGCAGTACTTC. Protein product: CASSLAAGEQYF.

A remark on this clone: Other DNA sequences in this sample translate to the same CDR3. This chain uses TRBV27 with TRBJ2-7, with 12 bases aligning to TRBD2. V lost 4 bases, J lost 6 bases, and 1 base stayed unmatched. Germline V CDR1 and CDR2: MNHEY, SMNVEV (reference sequence). This CDR3 has 13 amino acids. The CDR3 protein is CASSSGLAGEQYF. The CDR3 DNA is TGTGCCAGCAGTTCGGGACTAGCGGGCGAGCAGTACTTC.

In its sample, this clone was seen once. This chain connects TRBV5-1 to TRBJ2-7, with D tentatively TRBD2 (6 bases). With 1 base removed from V and 3 bases from J, the gap between germline ends came to 17 bases. CDR1 is SGHRS and CDR2 is YFSETQ in the germline V gene. This CDR3 region has 16 residues. The CDR3 nucleotides are TGCGCCAGCAGCTTGAAGGGCCGGGAGTTTGGCTACGAGCAGTACTTC. Protein sequence: CASSLKGREFGYEQYF.

The V and J genes are TRBV10-2 and TRBJ2-1; 9 nucleotides align to TRBD2. This CDR3 has 14 amino acids. CDR1 WSHSY and CDR2 SAAADI come from the germline V gene. The V and J ends lost 6 bases and 5 bases, in that order; junction bases with no gene match: 5. As DNA, the CDR3 is TGCGCCAGCAGGGCTAGCGGGAACAACAATGAGCAGTTCTTC. This sequence encodes CASRASGNNNEQFF.

Regarding this clone: This sample includes further DNA sequences coding for the same CDR3. The rearrangement uses TRBV20-1 and TRBJ2-7; possible D gene TRBD1, 5 bases. CDR3 size: 11 residues. The V gene's germline CDR1 is DFQATT and CDR2 SNEGSKA (reference sequence). The V end was cut by 2 bases, the J end by 4 bases, with 6 bases between. DNA of the CDR3: TGCAGTGCTAGACAGGGTTACGAGCAGTACTTC. This encodes CSARQGYEQYF.

V is TRBV2 and J is TRBJ2-1; D perhaps matches TRBD2 (7 bases). The V gene lost 10 bases and the J gene lost 6 bases, with 22 bases spanning the gap. CDR3 length: 15 amino acids. Germline CDR1 and CDR2: SNHLY and FYNNEI. CDR3 DNA: TGTGCCACCAGGGGTCTGCTAGCGGAGTCCAATGAGCAGTTCTTC. This translates into CATRGLLAESNEQFF.

Comments on this clone: The same CDR3 arises from other DNA sequences in this sample as well. The J gene is TRBJ2-7, the V gene TRBV19; a possible D gene is TRBD1 (6 bases). Germline loops: CDR1 LNHDA, CDR2 SQIVND (reference sequence). With 3 bases removed from V and 0 bases from J, the gap between germline ends came to 12 bases. The length of the CDR3 is 15 residues. The CDR3 here is CASSMSTGSSYEQYF. CDR3 DNA sequence: TGTGCCAGTAGTATGAGTACAGGGAGCTCCTACGAGCAGTACTTC.

The rearrangement links TRBV18 to TRBJ1-2, with TRBD1 identical over 7 bases. V lost 3 bases and J lost 4; bases outside the gene matches: 8. Looked up from germline, CDR1 is KGHSH and CDR2 is LQKENI. CDR3 size: 15 residues. CDR3 region: CASSPTRQGVYGYTF. The CDR3 nucleotides read TGTGCCAGCTCACCTACTCGACAGGGTGTCTATGGCTACACCTTC.

The CDR3 DNA sequence: TGTGCCTGGAGTACACAGGGGGCGTCCGGGGAGCTGTTTTTT. Its protein product is CAWSTQGASGELFF. The chain recombines TRBV30 with TRBJ2-2, with 9 bases identical to TRBD1. V was clipped by 2 bases and J by 6 bases; unmatched bases: 4. Germline CDR1 and CDR2: GTSNPN and SVGIG (reference sequence). The CDR3 length is 14 residues.

The chain uses TRBV23-1 and TRBJ1-4; D gene uncertain. TRBV23-1 belongs to the ORF category, with a function that is uncertain. The CDR3 totals 13 residues. The V and J ends lost 10 bases and 3 bases respectively, with 12 bases between them. DNA of the CDR3: TGCGCCAACCCGGGCGGAGCTAATGAAAAACTGTTTTTT. Translating gives CANPGGANEKLFF.

As for this clone: Other nucleotide sequences in the sample specify the same CDR3. The chain is built from TRBV7-2 and TRBJ2-2; a possible D gene is TRBD1 (5 bases). The germline V gene has CDR1 SGHTA and CDR2 FQGNSA. This CDR3 region has 14 residues. Trimming shortened V by 4 bases and J by 3 bases, and 9 bases separated the two germline ends. The CDR3 here is CASSSQGYTGELFF. CDR3 bases: TGTGCCAGCAGCTCCCAGGGATACACCGGGGAGCTGTTTTTT.

The chain combines TRBV29-1 with TRBJ2-7; D possibly matches TRBD1 or TRBD2 (5 bases each). Deletions cut 4 bases from V and 3 bases from J, with 16 bases between. CDR3 size: 14 residues. Germline-derived CDR1 and CDR2 are SQVTM and ANQGSEA. The CDR3 sequence: CSVAEGPGNYEQYF. Here the CDR3 DNA reads TGCAGCGTTGCCGAGGGACCGGGGAACTACGAGCAGTACTTC.

This clone was counted a single time. The chain has TRBV9 and TRBJ2-3; a weak D match, TRBD2 (6 bases). V gave up 3 bases and J gave up 2 bases, with 19 bases separating them. The germline V gene encodes CDR1 SGDLS and CDR2 YYNGEE. The CDR3 contains 17 residues. DNA of the CDR3: TGTGCCAGCAGCGGACGGAGCGGAGGGGTAACCACAGATACGCAGTATTTT. Translated, it gives CASSGRSGGVTTDTQYF.

The chain couples TRBV30 to TRBJ1-5, with 9 bases aligning to TRBD1. Germline V gene sequence: CDR1 GTSNPN, CDR2 SVGIG (reference sequence). V trimming: 3 bases; J trimming: 0 bases; junction bases outside the gene matches: 6. This CDR3 is built from 16 residues. The DNA for the CDR3 is TGTGCCTGGAGCGAACAGGGGGCGGGTAGCAATCAGCCCCAGCATTTT. It codes for CAWSEQGAGSNQPQHF.

The count of this clone is one. The chain combines TRBV29-1 with TRBJ2-3, with 9 bases identical to TRBD1. Germline V gene lookup returns CDR1 SQVTM and CDR2 ANQGSEA. With 6 bases clipped from V and 2 bases from J, the junction kept 3 bases outside the gene matches. This CDR3 contains 13 residues. The CDR3 DNA is TGCAGCGTACGGGACAGGGTCACAGATACGCAGTATTTT. This sequence encodes CSVRDRVTDTQYF.

The chain links TRBV7-2 to TRBJ2-6; D remains ambiguous. CDR1 is SGHTA, CDR2 FQGNSA, per germline. The CDR3 contains 14 residues. V lost 3 bases to trimming and J lost 0 bases, with 3 bases between them. The CDR3 DNA reads as TGTGCCAGCAGCTTCGACTCTGGGGCCAACGTCCTGACTTTC. Residues: CASSFDSGANVLTF. The variable domain in full, completed from reference TRBV7-2 and TRBJ2-6, reads GAGVSQSPSNKVTEKGKDVELRCDPISGHTALYWYRQSLGQGLEFLIYFQGNSAPDKSGLPSDRFSAERTGGSVSTLTIQRTQQEDSAVYLCASSFDSGANVLTFGAGSRLTVL.

The chain is built from TRBV28 and TRBJ2-1, with no clear D. Germline CDR1 and CDR2: MDHEN and SYDVKM. Trimming stripped 9 bases from V and 10 bases from J, with 7 bases between. The CDR3 loop spans 9 amino acids. The CDR3 bases are TGTGCCAGTGGAACAGAGCAGTTCTTC. This gives the protein CASGTEQFF.

A note on this clone: This CDR3 is also generated by other DNA sequences in the sample. The chain links TRBV6-1 to TRBJ1-2, with TRBD1 identical over 9 bases. The germline V gene has CDR1 MNHNS and CDR2 SASEGT. The trim removed 4 bases at V and 8 bases at J, leaving 8 bases unmatched. The CDR3 consists of 14 residues. Here the CDR3 DNA reads TGTGCCAGCAGTGGCCCGGGACAGGGAAGAGGCTACACCTTC. It codes for CASSGPGQGRGYTF.

The rearrangement uses TRBV20-1 and TRBJ2-7; D is uncertain. The CDR3 spans 11 residues. CDR1 DFQATT and CDR2 SNEGSKA come from the germline V gene (reference sequence). Trimming pared 5 bases from V and 7 bases from J, leaving 12 bases between. The CDR3 bases are TGCAGTGCTGCGTCAAAAAGGGAGCAGTACTTC. Protein product: CSAASKREQYF.

The CDR3: CASTPHSQNTEAFF. In nucleotides, the CDR3 is TGTGCCAGCACCCCACATAGCCAGAACACTGAAGCTTTCTTT. V gene TRBV9 combines with J gene TRBJ1-1; no reliable D call. The CDR3 length is 14 residues. From germline, CDR1 is SGDLS and CDR2 YYNGEE. V was pared by 6 bases and J by 1 base, with 13 bases between.

This clone was recorded once. This chain joins TRBV2 and TRBJ2-3; 11 positions match TRBD2. The CDR3 consists of 17 residues. Germline loops: CDR1 SNHLY, CDR2 FYNNEI. The V and J ends lost 3 bases and 5 bases, in that order; junction bases with no gene match: 10. The CDR3 nucleotides read TGTGCCAGCAGTGAGGTCGGACTAGCGGGTTCTGGAGATACGCAGTATTTT. It codes for CASSEVGLAGSGDTQYF.

The chain recombines TRBV28 with TRBJ1-3; D uncertain. The germline V gene encodes CDR1 MDHEN and CDR2 SYDVKM. V gave up 5 bases and J gave up 1 base, with 21 bases separating them. The CDR3 length is 18 residues. The DNA for the CDR3 is TGTGCCAGCAGTCCATCGACCCGCGGTATGAAGTCTGGAAACACCATATATTTT. Its translation is CASSPSTRGMKSGNTIYF.

J is TRBJ1-4 and V is TRBV19, with D tentatively TRBD1 (6 bases). V was pared by 8 bases and J by 8 bases, with 18 bases between. The germline gives CDR1 LNHDA, CDR2 SQIVND (reference sequence). There are 14 residues in the CDR3. CDR3 region: CASGEQGRKEKLFF. The CDR3 DNA sequence: TGTGCCAGTGGCGAACAGGGCCGCAAAGAAAAACTGTTTTTT.

This chain links TRBV28 with TRBJ2-7; 9 nucleotides agree with TRBD1. From germline, CDR1 is MDHEN and CDR2 SYDVKM. This CDR3 has 15 residues. V trimming: 7 bases; J trimming: 6 bases; junction bases outside the gene matches: 13. As DNA, the CDR3 is TGTGCCAGCACCTATACCCTACAGGGGGCGGTCGAGCAGTACTTC. This codes for CASTYTLQGAVEQYF.

This rearrangement joins TRBV5-4 to TRBJ1-4, with 7 nucleotides matching TRBD1. V dropped 2 bases and J dropped 6; count of bases not matched to a gene: 7. This CDR3 comprises 15 residues. Germline lookup yields CDR1 SGHNT and CDR2 YYREEE (reference sequence). CDR3 residues: CASSLDRAAHEKLFF. The CDR3 DNA reads TGTGCCAGCAGCTTAGACAGGGCGGCCCATGAAAAACTGTTTTTT.

The chain couples TRBV9 to TRBJ2-5; D is unresolved. Germline CDR1 SGDLS, CDR2 YYNGEE. The CDR3 consists of 14 residues. V was pared by 0 bases and J by 5 bases, with 11 bases between. The CDR3 is CASSVASGVETQYF. CDR3 bases: TGTGCCAGCAGCGTAGCTTCTGGGGTGGAGACCCAGTACTTC.

This clone appeared once. The chain carries TRBV29-1 and TRBJ2-3, with D unresolved. Germline CDR1 and CDR2: SQVTM and ANQGSEA. V lost 6 bases and J lost 2, with 18 bases in between. The CDR3 is 15 residues long. CDR3 protein: CSVGPSSRSTDTQYF. In nucleotides, the CDR3 is TGCAGCGTCGGACCGAGCTCCAGATCCACAGATACGCAGTATTTT.

CDR3 residues: CASSQDRTDTQYF. CDR3 sequence (DNA): TGTGCCAGCAGCCAGGACCGAACAGATACGCAGTATTTT. J is TRBJ2-3 and V is TRBV11-2; D is unresolved. This CDR3 comprises 13 residues. V lost 5 bases and J lost 3, with 9 bases in between. Germline V gives CDR1 SGHAT, CDR2 FQNNGV.